This entry concerns a single T cell receptor (beta chain). The antigen is undetermined. Second-dose recipients at about 4 or about 12 weeks were treated as one pooled group. The table came from immunoSEQ multiplex PCR; TCRdb's copy has only in-frame clones and leaves some out. The sample holds around 91,000 clones, about nine tenths seen once. The data stem from a study of T cell responses to AZD1222 COVID-19 vaccine. General study points: Of spike-specific TCRs, nearly half reportedly target regions left unmutated in variants. Donors skewed white British and female; clonal diversity was possibly underestimated.

The CDR3 spans 14 residues. V gave up 7 bases and J gave up 1 base; unmatched junction bases: 5. From germline, CDR1 is MNHEY and CDR2 SVGAGI. This sequence originates from an adult who received the AZD1222 COVID-19 vaccine. The rearrangement links TRBV6-5 to TRBJ2-3, with 7 bases identical to TRBD2. Material: peripheral blood, obtained 28 days after the second AZD1222 dose. CDR3 nucleotides: TGTGCCAGCAACCCTAGCGGCGGCACAGATACGCAGTATTTT. This encodes CASNPSGGTDTQYF.